This paragraph reports one TCR beta chain. This clonotype occurred many times. What this receptor recognizes is not known. Qualities for individual bases were not recorded, and no much larger clone is one base off. These data belong to a study of T-cell reconstitution after alpha-beta-depleted transplantation in children (dated by TCRdb to the mid-2010s). The study in broad terms: T-cell immune reconstitution after TCRalphabeta/CD19-depleted allogeneic hematopoietic cell transplantation in children was quantitatively tracked in the study by means of TCR repertoire profiling.

Overall results and qualifications from the work: About two months after transplant, the apparently early recovery of alphabetaT-cell counts reportedly depended on just several hundred clones that had expanded rapidly and came from non-depleted graft cells. Over subsequent months, a decline in hyperexpanded clone frequencies was noted, and after one year, T-cell counts and TCRbeta diversity were mostly ascribed to newly produced T cells. In some patients, the high TCRbeta diversity seen at day 60 was put down to recipient T cells and intrathymic progenitors that had survived conditioning.

After removal of 0 bases from V and 4 bases from J, the junction retains 11 bases not matched to a gene. CDR1 SGHRS and CDR2 YFSETQ are derived from the germline V gene. From its cysteine to its phenylalanine, the CDR3 spans 18 amino acids. The sequence is cut down to CDR3 DNA, 54 bases in frame from base 1. Explained via the paper, the treatment or condition label denotes: allogeneic hematopoietic cell transplantation with graft depleted of TCRalphabeta T cells and CD19 B cells. Transplant recipients were children who received TCRalphabeta/CD19-depleted allogeneic hematopoietic cell grafts. Preparation of the library involved PCR. The listed sequencing device is Illumina HiSeq 2500. TCR libraries were prepared with molecular barcoding, using unique molecular identifiers to normalize TCRbeta repertoire quantification. Using fastp at Q25 and MiXCR, TCRdb reprocessed the public reads and kept productive beta chains. Entries that share a CDR3 protein sequence are merged under the most common genes and DNA. The sample table holds around 580,000 distinct CDR3 sequences, of which more than 20% were seen once. Around 14% of the sample is in the top ten clones.

This TCR derives from a boy under two years old who had a stem cell transplant for acute myeloid leukemia, so the T cells may come from the graft donor. This chain is built from TRBV5-1 and TRBJ2-3, with 10 middle bases fitting TRBD2. Sequenced material: PBMCs, mostly from graft donor cells, taken 360 days after TCRalphabeta/CD19-depleted stem cell transplant. The nucleotides are TGCGCCAGCAGCTTGGGGAAGCGGGGGGGCCTAAGGGCAGATACGCAGTATTTT. Its protein is CASSLGKRGGLRADTQYF.